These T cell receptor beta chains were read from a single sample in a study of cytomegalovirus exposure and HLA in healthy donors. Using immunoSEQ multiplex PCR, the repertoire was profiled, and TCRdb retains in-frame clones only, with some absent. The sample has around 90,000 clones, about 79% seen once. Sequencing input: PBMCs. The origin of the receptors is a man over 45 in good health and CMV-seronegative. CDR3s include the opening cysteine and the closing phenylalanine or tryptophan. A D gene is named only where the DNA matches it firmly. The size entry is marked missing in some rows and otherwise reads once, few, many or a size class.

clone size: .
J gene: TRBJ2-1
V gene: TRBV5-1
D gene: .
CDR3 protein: CASSLIGTSSYNEQFF
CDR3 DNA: TGCGCCAGCAGCTTGATCGGTACTAGCTCCTACAATGAGCAGTTCTTC

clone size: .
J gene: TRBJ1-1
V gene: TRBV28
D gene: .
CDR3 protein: CASSLRPGVGTEAFF
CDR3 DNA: TGTGCCAGCAGTTTACGGCCAGGGGTGGGTACTGAAGCTTTCTTT

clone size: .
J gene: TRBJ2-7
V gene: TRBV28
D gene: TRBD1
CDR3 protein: CASRGQGNYEQYF
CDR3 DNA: TGTGCCAGCAGAGGACAGGGTAACTACGAGCAGTACTTC

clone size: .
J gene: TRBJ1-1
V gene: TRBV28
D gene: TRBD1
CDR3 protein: CASINGGTGLEAFF
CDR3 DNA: TGTGCCAGCATTAACGGGGGGACAGGGCTTGAAGCTTTCTTT

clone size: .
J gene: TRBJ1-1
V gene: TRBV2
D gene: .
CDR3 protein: CASSLYTEAFF
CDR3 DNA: TGTGCCAGCAGCCTGTACACTGAAGCTTTCTTT

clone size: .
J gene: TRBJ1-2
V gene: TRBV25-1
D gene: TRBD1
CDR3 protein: CASSDLTGLGYTF
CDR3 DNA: TGTGCCAGCAGTGATTTGACAGGGTTAGGCTACACCTTC

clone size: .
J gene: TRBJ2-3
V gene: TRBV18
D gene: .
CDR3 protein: CASSPITGTDTQYF
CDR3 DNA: TGTGCCAGCTCACCAATCACGGGTACAGATACGCAGTATTTT

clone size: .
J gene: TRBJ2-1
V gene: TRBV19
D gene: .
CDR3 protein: CASSVGTGNEQFF
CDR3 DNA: TGTGCCAGTAGTGTCGGGACTGGCAATGAGCAGTTCTTC

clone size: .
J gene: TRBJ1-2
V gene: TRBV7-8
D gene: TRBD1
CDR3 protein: CASSPDRALANYGYTF
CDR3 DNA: TGTGCCAGCAGCCCCGACAGGGCCTTAGCTAACTATGGCTACACCTTC

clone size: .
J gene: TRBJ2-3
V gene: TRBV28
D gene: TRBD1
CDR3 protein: CASSLLSGTGDTQYF
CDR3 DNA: TGTGCCAGCAGTCTCCTCTCCGGGACAGGGGATACGCAGTATTTT

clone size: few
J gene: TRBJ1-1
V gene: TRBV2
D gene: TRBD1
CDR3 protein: CASRRTGGAKSEAFF
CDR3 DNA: TGTGCCAGCAGGCGGACAGGGGGCGCGAAGTCTGAAGCTTTCTTT

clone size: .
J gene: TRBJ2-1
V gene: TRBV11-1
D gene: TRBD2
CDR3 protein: CASSRRGSGATDAYNEQFF
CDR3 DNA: TGTGCCAGCAGCCGCCGGGGTAGCGGGGCGACCGACGCCTACAATGAGCAGTTCTTC

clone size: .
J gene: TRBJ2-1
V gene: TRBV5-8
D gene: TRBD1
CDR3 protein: CASSLGQGVNNEQFF
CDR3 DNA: TGTGCCAGCAGCTTGGGACAGGGGGTCAACAATGAGCAGTTCTTC

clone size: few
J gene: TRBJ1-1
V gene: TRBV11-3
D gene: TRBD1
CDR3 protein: CASSLGQGAAEAFF
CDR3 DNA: TGTGCCAGCAGCCTGGGACAGGGGGCCGCTGAAGCTTTCTTT